This section outlines one T cell receptor (beta chain) sequence together with its context. TCRdb's table, derived via immunoSEQ multiplex PCR, lists solely in-frame clones and lacks some. The sample consists of roughly 89,000 clones, approximately 95% of them appearing once. The data were obtained in a study of T cell changes during pregnancy in multiple sclerosis. With V trimmed by 4 bases and J by 4 bases, 6 bases remained unmatched. Per germline, CDR1 SGHRS and CDR2 YFSETQ. This CDR3 region has 15 residues. The genes are TRBV5-1 and TRBJ2-1, with TRBD1 matching over 9 bases. Material: peripheral blood, obtained in the first trimester of pregnancy. The sequence came from a female donor with multiple sclerosis, enrolled in a pregnancy study. The CDR3 DNA reads TGCGCCAGCAGCAGCCGGGACAGGGTTTACAATGAGCAGTTCTTC. This sequence encodes CASSSRDRVYNEQFF.